Below, one T cell receptor beta chain is given with its context. This clone was counted a single time. What antigen it recognizes has not been identified. No much larger clone exists at a distance of one base, and base qualities are not known. The entire amount of isolated RNA was reverse transcribed using the High Capacity cDNA Reverse Transcription Kit, so the sequenced TCRB transcripts were expressed ones. Deep immunoSEQ sequencing was performed on naive, central memory and regulatory T cell samples, with an average of roughly 3.5 million total reads per sample. After sorted cells were lysed in RLT buffer, RNA was extracted with DNase-treated RNeasy Micro or Mini kits, with the choice depending on cell number. To prevent cross-contamination, each cell subset was processed individually, whereas patient and healthy donor samples were processed jointly. Using the immunoSEQ multiplex PCR, TCRB sequences were amplified from cDNA into 87-bp fragments spanning the CDR3 region. Amplicons were sequenced on the Illumina HiSeq platform. As for the original processing: PCR bias was computationally corrected using synthetic template baselines, reads within Hamming distance 2 were collapsed, and singletons that could not be merged were discarded. By aligning reads against IMGT, V, D and J genes, CDR3 length, and insertions or deletions at six rearrangement sites were assigned. Within each subset, clonotype counts were normalized to the number of sorted cells before true diversity and Gini coefficients were calculated with the tcR R package. The overlap coefficient, calculated on TCRB nucleotide sequences, was used to measure repertoire sharing. As a proxy for the pre-selection repertoire, out-of-frame TCRB sequences from naive cells were analyzed. TCRdb mirrors the immuneACCESS table, restricted to in-frame sequences. Some clones are absent from its copies; in checked studies, under half trace to an unresolved V gene, and the reason for the others is unknown. That table gives V, J and clone size, and the DNA gave D and trimming. The sample has approximately 470,000 clones on record, 30% of them singletons. The ten biggest clones cover about 0.065% of the sample.

These data come from a study of beta chain features in type 1 diabetes (dated by TCRdb to the late 2010s). Context from the whole study: Patients and healthy donors did not differ in mean age, gender distribution, total cell number or subset yield. A total of 85 million to 110 million sorted cells were examined across all samples, and RNA yield correlated strongly with the number of cells per subset. In the study, recently diagnosed type 1 diabetes patients and matched healthy donors were compared on the TCRB repertoires of their sorted circulating CD4+ T cell subsets. Regulatory and stem cell-like memory subsets were obtained from only 8 patients and roughly eight healthy donors, while naive and central memory subsets were obtained from all 28 donors. The full study reports these points: Only small numbers of individuals were included in the HLA sub-analyses, which left unresolved whether HLA type had any influence on TCRB rearrangement. The naive, central memory and regulatory TCRB repertoires appeared to resemble one another more closely among patients than among healthy donors. Sequencing cDNA rather than genomic DNA could over-represent highly expressing activated cells, although activation and CD3 levels did not differ between groups. Type 1 diabetes patients showed a moderate but significant shortening of TCRB CDR3 length in all four CD4+ subsets. Shorter templates might be favored by PCR, yet because patient and control samples were amplified and corrected together, any such skew would affect both groups equally. Fewer insertions and more nucleotide deletions at VDJ recombination sites were observed in patients with type 1 diabetes, implying thymic rearrangement abnormalities.

A single peripheral blood draw of about 116 mL on average was collected from each donor into heparinised tubes. A BD FACSAria II was used to sort naive, central memory, regulatory and stem cell-like memory CD4+ T cells with a panel that included CD45RO, CCR7, CD25, CD127, CD95 and CD27. Purity was above 98% for every sorted population. PBMCs were separated immediately by Lymphoprep density gradient centrifugation and were stained directly, without being cultured. To minimize batch effects, samples were stained and sorted in pairs, one healthy donor with one patient per experiment. Including the terminal cysteine and phenylalanine, the CDR3 comprises 14 residues. Here the CDR3 DNA is all that survives: 42 bases in frame from base 1. V lost 0 bases and J lost 4 bases; the stretch between them is 8 bases long. Based on the germline V gene (reference sequence), the CDR1 and CDR2 sequences are SEHNR and FQNEAQ.

Rearrangement joined TRBV7-9 to TRBJ2-3; no D segment can be confidently identified. Sequencing was carried out using naive CD4+ T cells from blood. The label giving this sample's cell subset or site can be read as: true naive CD4+ T cells. This TCR was recovered from a man between 18 and 29 years old in good health. The DNA reads as follows: TGTGCCAGCAGCTTAGCGGGTTTAGCAGATACGCAGTATTTT. This yields the protein CASSLAGLADTQYF.